Shown below are 2 T cell receptor beta chains from a single sample sequenced in a study of T cells in Graves' hyperthyroidism and ophthalmopathy. The TCR beta CDR3 regions underwent amplification using RNA transcripts as the source. The primer set for the first-round RT-PCR of the TCR CDR3 was HTBI. Each CDR3 protein is one row after TCRdb ran MiXCR on the multiplex PCR reads. Among around 97,000 distinct CDR3 sequences listed, about half were seen once. Specimen: blood. The receptors shown here come from a man aged 40-50 years with Graves' hyperthyroidism.

V and J are TRBV19 and TRBJ1-1, with D possibly matching TRBD1 (5 bases). V lost 4 bases to trimming and J lost 11 bases, with 8 bases between them. Looked up from germline, CDR1 is LNHDA and CDR2 is SQIVND (reference sequence). The CDR3 contains 10 residues. CDR3 sequence: CASSTGVAFF. As DNA, the CDR3 is TGTGCCAGTAGTACGGGGGTGGCTTTCTTT.

Many counts were recorded for this clonotype. The V call is TRBV20-1, the J call TRBJ2-1, with a weak D call TRBD2 (6 bases). The CDR3 has 16 residues. V gave up 0 bases and J gave up 0 bases, with 12 bases separating them. From germline, CDR1 is DFQATT and CDR2 SNEGSKA (reference sequence). The CDR3 bases are TGCAGTGCTAGAGATTTGGCGGGAAGCTCCTACAATGAGCAGTTCTTC. Its translation is CSARDLAGSSYNEQFF.